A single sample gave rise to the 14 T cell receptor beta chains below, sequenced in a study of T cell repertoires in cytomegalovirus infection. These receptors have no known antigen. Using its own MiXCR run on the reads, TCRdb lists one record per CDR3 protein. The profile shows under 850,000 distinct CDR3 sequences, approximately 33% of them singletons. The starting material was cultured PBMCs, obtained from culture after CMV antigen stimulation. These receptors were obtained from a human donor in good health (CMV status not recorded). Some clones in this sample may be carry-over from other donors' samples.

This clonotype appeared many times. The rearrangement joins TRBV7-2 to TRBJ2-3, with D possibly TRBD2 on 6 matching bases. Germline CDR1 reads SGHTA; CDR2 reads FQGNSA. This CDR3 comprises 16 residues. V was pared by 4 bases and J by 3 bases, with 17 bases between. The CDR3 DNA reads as TGTGCCAGCAGCTCAACCCTCCTCAGCGGGACAGATACGCAGTATTTT. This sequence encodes CASSSTLLSGTDTQYF.

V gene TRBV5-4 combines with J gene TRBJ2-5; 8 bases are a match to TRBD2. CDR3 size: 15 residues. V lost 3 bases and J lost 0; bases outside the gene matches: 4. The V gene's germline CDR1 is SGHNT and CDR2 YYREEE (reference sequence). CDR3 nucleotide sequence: TGTGCCAGCAGCTATCGGGGGGGGGACCAAGAGACCCAGTACTTC. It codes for CASSYRGGDQETQYF.

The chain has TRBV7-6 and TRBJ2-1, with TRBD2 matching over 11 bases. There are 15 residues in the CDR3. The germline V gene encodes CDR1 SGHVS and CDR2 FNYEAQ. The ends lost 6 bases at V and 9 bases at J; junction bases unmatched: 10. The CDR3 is CASSNSGGASFEQFF. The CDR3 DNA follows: TGTGCCAGCAGTAATAGCGGGGGGGCCTCCTTTGAGCAGTTCTTC.

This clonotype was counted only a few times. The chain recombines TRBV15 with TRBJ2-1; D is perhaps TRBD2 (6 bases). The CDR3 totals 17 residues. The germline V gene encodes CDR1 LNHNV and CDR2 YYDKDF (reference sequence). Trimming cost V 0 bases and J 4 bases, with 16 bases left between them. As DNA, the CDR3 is TGTGCCACCAGCAGAGATGGGGTACGGGGGTGGTACAATGAGCAGTTCTTC. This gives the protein CATSRDGVRGWYNEQFF.

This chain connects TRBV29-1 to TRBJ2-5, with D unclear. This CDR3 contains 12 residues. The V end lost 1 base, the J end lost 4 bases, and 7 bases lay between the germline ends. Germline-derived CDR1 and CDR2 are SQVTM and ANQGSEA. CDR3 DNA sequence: TGCAGCGTTGAAGCGGCAAGAGAGACCCAGTACTTC. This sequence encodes CSVEAARETQYF. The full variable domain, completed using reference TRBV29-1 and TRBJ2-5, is SAVISQKPSRDICQRGTSLTIQCQVDSQVTMMFWYRQQPGQSLTLIATANQGSEATYESGFVIDKFPISRPNLTFSTLTVSNMSPEDSSIYLCSVEAARETQYFGPGTRLLVL.

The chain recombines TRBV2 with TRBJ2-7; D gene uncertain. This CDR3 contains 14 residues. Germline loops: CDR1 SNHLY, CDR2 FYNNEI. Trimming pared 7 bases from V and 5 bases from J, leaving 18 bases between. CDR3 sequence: CASNWRTQEDEQYF. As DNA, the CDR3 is TGTGCCAGCAATTGGAGAACCCAAGAGGACGAGCAGTACTTC.

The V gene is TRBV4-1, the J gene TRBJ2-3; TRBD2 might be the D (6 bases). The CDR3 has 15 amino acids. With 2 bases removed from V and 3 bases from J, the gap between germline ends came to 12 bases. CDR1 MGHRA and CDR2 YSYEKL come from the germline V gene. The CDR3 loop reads CASSQKVGSTDTQYF. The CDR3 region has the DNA TGCGCCAGCAGCCAAAAGGTCGGGAGTACAGATACGCAGTATTTT.

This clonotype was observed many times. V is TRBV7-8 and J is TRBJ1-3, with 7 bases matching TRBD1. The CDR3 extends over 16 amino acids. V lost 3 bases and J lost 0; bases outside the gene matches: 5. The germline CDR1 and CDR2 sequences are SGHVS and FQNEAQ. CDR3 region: CASSFSTGNSGNTIYF. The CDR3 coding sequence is TGTGCCAGCAGCTTTTCGACAGGGAACTCTGGAAACACCATATATTTT.

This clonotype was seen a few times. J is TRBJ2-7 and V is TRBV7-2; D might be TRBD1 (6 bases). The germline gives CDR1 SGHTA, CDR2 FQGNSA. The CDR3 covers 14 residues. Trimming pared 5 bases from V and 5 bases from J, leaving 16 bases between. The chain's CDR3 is CASSPRTGTHEQYF. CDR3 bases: TGTGCCAGCAGCCCACGCACAGGGACGCACGAGCAGTACTTC.

The CDR3: CSAAKGEGTDTQYF. The CDR3 nucleotides read TGCAGTGCCGCTAAGGGGGAGGGCACAGATACGCAGTATTTT. This chain connects TRBV20-1 to TRBJ2-3; D could derive from TRBD1 or TRBD2 (6 bases each). The CDR3 runs to 14 residues. Germline V gene lookup returns CDR1 DFQATT and CDR2 SNEGSKA (reference sequence). V was shortened by 6 bases and J by 1 base, with 14 bases between the two germline ends.

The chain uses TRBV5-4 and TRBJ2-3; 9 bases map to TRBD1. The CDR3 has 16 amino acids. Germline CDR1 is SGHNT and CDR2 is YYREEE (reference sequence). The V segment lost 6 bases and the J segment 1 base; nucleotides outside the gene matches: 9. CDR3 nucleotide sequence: TGTGCCAGCAATACAGGGGGCGCGAGGGGCACAGATACGCAGTATTTT. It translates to CASNTGGARGTDTQYF.

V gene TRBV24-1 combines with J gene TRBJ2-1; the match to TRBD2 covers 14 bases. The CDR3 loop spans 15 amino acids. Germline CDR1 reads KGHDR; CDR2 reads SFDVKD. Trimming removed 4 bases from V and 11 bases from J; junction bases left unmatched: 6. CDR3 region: CATSETGTSGGKQFF. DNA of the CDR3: TGTGCCACCAGTGAGACCGGGACTAGCGGGGGCAAGCAGTTCTTC.

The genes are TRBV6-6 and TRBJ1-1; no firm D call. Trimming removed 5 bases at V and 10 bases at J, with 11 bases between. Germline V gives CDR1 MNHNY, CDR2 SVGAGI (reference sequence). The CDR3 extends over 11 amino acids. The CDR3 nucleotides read TGTGCCAGCAGTCTGTTGGAGGTAGCTTTCTTT. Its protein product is CASSLLEVAFF.

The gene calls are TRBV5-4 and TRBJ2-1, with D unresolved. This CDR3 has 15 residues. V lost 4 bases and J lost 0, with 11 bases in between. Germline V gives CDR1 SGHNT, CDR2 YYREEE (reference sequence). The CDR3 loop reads CASSERASSYNEQFF. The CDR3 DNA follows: TGTGCCAGCAGCGAACGGGCGAGCTCCTACAATGAGCAGTTCTTC.